This TCR beta chain appears in the sequencing data of a study of control samples from healthy donors and cancer patients. V dropped 2 bases and J dropped 5 bases, with 6 bases sitting between them. Germline CDR1 and CDR2: LNHDA and SQIVND (reference sequence). This CDR3 spans 12 amino acids. The table came from immunoSEQ multiplex PCR; TCRdb's copy has only in-frame clones and leaves some out. The sample has 200,000 to 250,000 clones, around 94% seen once. The chain employs TRBV19 and TRBJ1-2; D is ambiguous. Sequencing input: blood. This receptor was identified in a man aged 45-60 years in good health. In DNA, the CDR3 is TGTGCCAGTAGTATAATAGGTTATGGCTACACCTTC. Protein product: CASSIIGYGYTF.